One sample yielded the 20 T cell receptor beta chains listed below, sequenced in a study of naive and memory T cell subsets. The SP2 primer and nested alpha and beta constant region primers amplified ligated cDNA in four rounds. TCRdb passed the UMI-ligation and nested PCR reads through MiXCR, listing each CDR3 protein once. The table records about 24,000 distinct CDR3 sequences, roughly 6% of them present only once. As to treatment: skin biopsy from PPD injection site in Mantoux-positive individual. The library had UMIs added by 3' ligation of an oligonucleotide to TCR cDNA. The material was skin, obtained from a tuberculin skin test site. These receptors all come from an adult in good health.

Relative to its sample, this clonotype is medium-sized (0.01 to 0.1%). The chain combines TRBV25-1 with TRBJ1-2; D not certain. Germline V CDR1 and CDR2: MGHDK, SYGVNS. Trimming shortened V by 5 bases and J by 1 base, and 11 bases separated the two germline ends. The CDR3 has 14 amino acids. CDR3 in amino acids: CASSPSGLNYGYTF. In nucleotides, the CDR3 is TGTGCCAGCAGTCCGTCAGGACTTAACTATGGCTACACCTTC.

This clonotype was picked up many times. This rearrangement joins TRBV4-3 to TRBJ2-6, with D perhaps TRBD1 (6 bases). This CDR3 comprises 23 residues. Trimming shortened V by 0 bases and J by 1 base, and 28 bases separated the two germline ends. Germline lookup yields CDR1 LGHNA and CDR2 YSLEER. The CDR3 region is CASSQEWFGDIVRRESGANVLTF. The DNA for the CDR3 is TGCGCCAGCAGCCAAGAATGGTTTGGGGACATCGTTCGGAGAGAGTCTGGGGCCAACGTCCTGACTTTC.

This clonotype was seen ten or more times. The chain combines TRBV20-1 with TRBJ1-3; 7 nucleotides line up with TRBD1. Germline CDR1 reads DFQATT; CDR2 reads SNEGSKA (reference sequence). CDR3 length equals 14 residues. V dropped 1 base and J dropped 6; count of bases not matched to a gene: 6. This chain's CDR3 is CSARATTGTNTIYF. CDR3 sequence (DNA): TGCAGTGCTAGAGCAACGACAGGGACAAACACCATATATTTT.

The J gene is TRBJ1-1, the V gene TRBV12-3 or TRBV12-4; no definite D call. The CDR3 has 14 residues. V shed 2 bases and J shed 1 base, with 8 bases lying between them. The CDR3 reads CASSLNLANTEAFF. The CDR3 bases are TGTGCCAGCAGTTTAAACCTGGCGAACACTGAAGCTTTCTTT.

This clonotype was counted ten times or more. The chain recombines TRBV4-2 with TRBJ2-7, with D unclear. Trimming took 6 bases from V and 3 from J, leaving 21 bases between them. This CDR3 comprises 16 residues. The germline gives CDR1 LGHNA, CDR2 YNFKEQ. The CDR3 here is CASSQTGRRPYYEQYF. CDR3 sequence (DNA): TGTGCCAGCAGTCAAACGGGCAGGCGGCCTTACTACGAGCAGTACTTC.

This clonotype was seen ten or more times. The J gene is TRBJ2-4, the V gene TRBV2; D possibly matches TRBD1 or TRBD2 (5 bases each). Per the germline V gene, CDR1 is SNHLY and CDR2 is FYNNEI. This CDR3 has 17 amino acids. Trimming shortened V by 7 bases and J by 1 base, and 20 bases separated the two germline ends. CDR3 sequence (DNA): TGTGCCAGCAAGGGGTCTCCAGCGGTCGTGGCCAAAAACATTCAGTACTTC. Amino acid sequence: CASKGSPAVVAKNIQYF.

This clonotype has at least ten counts. The V and J genes are TRBV6-1 and TRBJ2-6; D may be TRBD2 (5 bases). V was shortened by 0 bases and J by 1 base, with 7 bases between the two germline ends. The germline V gene has CDR1 MNHNS and CDR2 SASEGT. The CDR3 has 16 amino acids. Here the CDR3 reads CASSEATGSGANVLTF. The CDR3 DNA reads as TGTGCCAGCAGTGAAGCGACGGGGTCTGGGGCCAACGTCCTGACTTTC.

This clonotype was observed at least ten times. J is TRBJ2-7 and V is TRBV4-3, with 10 bases lining up with TRBD2. With 1 base clipped from V and 4 bases from J, the junction kept 4 bases outside the gene matches. The CDR3 consists of 15 residues. Germline-derived CDR1 and CDR2 are LGHNA and YSLEER. DNA of the CDR3: TGCGCCAGCAGCCAAGGGGCTAGCGGGAGTTACGAGCAGTACTTC. The encoded protein is CASSQGASGSYEQYF.

This clonotype was seen many times. J is TRBJ2-3 and V is TRBV30; D unresolved. The length of the CDR3 is 12 residues. Germline V gives CDR1 GTSNPN, CDR2 SVGIG (reference sequence). V was cut by 3 bases and J by 0 bases, with 4 bases left in between. CDR3 DNA sequence: TGTGCCTGGAGCCTTAGCACAGATACGCAGTATTTT. It encodes CAWSLSTDTQYF.

The chain joins TRBV6-6 to TRBJ2-5; either TRBD1 or TRBD2 may fit D (5 bases each). Germline CDR1 and CDR2: MNHNY and SVGAGI (reference sequence). The length of the CDR3 is 11 residues. Trimming shortened V by 6 bases and J by 5 bases, and 7 bases separated the two germline ends. CDR3 coding DNA: TGTGCCAGCAGAGAGGGGGAGACCCAGTACTTC. This gives the protein CASREGETQYF.

This clonotype was seen ten or more times. This rearrangement joins TRBV20-1 to TRBJ1-1; D gene unclear. V was clipped by 0 bases and J by 6 bases, with 17 bases between them. The CDR3 contains 15 residues. The germline CDR1 and CDR2 sequences are DFQATT and SNEGSKA (reference sequence). CDR3: CSARDGKGRWAEAFF. For the CDR3, the DNA is TGCAGTGCTAGAGATGGAAAGGGCCGGTGGGCTGAAGCTTTCTTT.

This clonotype was observed many times. V and J are TRBV5-6 and TRBJ2-7; TRBD1 matches at 7 bases. CDR3 length: 15 amino acids. CDR1 is SGHDT and CDR2 is YYEEEE in the germline V gene. The J segment lost 0 bases and the V segment lost 4 bases, leaving 7 bases of the junction unmatched. CDR3 in DNA: TGTGCCAGCAGCCCAGCAGGACAGGCCTCCTACGAGCAGTACTTC. Translating gives CASSPAGQASYEQYF.

For this clonotype: A much bigger clone sits one base away, suggesting this may be a read error. The rearrangement links TRBV3-1 to TRBJ2-2, with a weak D call TRBD2 (5 bases). The germline CDR1 and CDR2 sequences are LGHDT and YNNKEL (reference sequence). Trimming pared 7 bases from V and 7 bases from J, leaving 10 bases between. The CDR3 covers 12 residues. The CDR3 loop reads CASTDGGGELFF. The CDR3 DNA follows: TGTGCCAGCACGGATGGAGGCGGGGAGCTGTTTTTT.

This clonotype appeared many times. J is TRBJ2-1 and V is TRBV5-5, with D maybe TRBD2 (6 bases). The CDR3 contains 15 residues. Germline V CDR1 and CDR2: SGHKS, YYEKEE (reference sequence). V lost 7 bases and J 9 bases, leaving 23 bases between the germline ends. CDR3 residues: CASCGGGILQSEQFF. The DNA for the CDR3 is TGTGCCAGCTGTGGAGGCGGGATACTACAATCTGAGCAGTTCTTC.

This clonotype was recorded many times. This sequence joins TRBV29-1 and TRBJ2-3, with D unclear. CDR3 length: 12 amino acids. Trimming took off 6 bases at V and 5 bases at J, with 12 bases between the two ends. The germline CDR1 and CDR2 sequences are SQVTM and ANQGSEA. CDR3 nucleotide sequence: TGCAGCGTCCTGCTGCCCGGAGATACGCAGTATTTT. Residues: CSVLLPGDTQYF.

In this sample, this clonotype turned up many times. CDR3 in DNA: TGCAGTGCTAGAGGACAGTGGTACGAGCAGTACTTC. Its protein product is CSARGQWYEQYF. The chain recombines TRBV20-1 with TRBJ2-7; D perhaps matches TRBD1 (5 bases). The CDR3 totals 12 residues. CDR1 and CDR2 (germline): DFQATT, SNEGSKA (reference sequence). The V end was cut by 1 base, the J end by 4 bases, with 8 bases between.

This clonotype has at least ten counts. The chain has TRBV6-6 and TRBJ2-6; D tentatively fits TRBD1 or TRBD2 (5 bases each). Trimming pared 6 bases from V and 1 base from J, leaving 19 bases between. The CDR3 runs to 18 residues. CDR1 is MNHNY and CDR2 is SVGAGI in the germline V gene (reference sequence). In DNA, the CDR3 is TGTGCCAGCAGCCCAGATCCGGGGCGCCTTTCTGGGGCCAACGTCCTGACTTTC. It codes for CASSPDPGRLSGANVLTF.

This chain joins TRBV6-5 and TRBJ1-3; D may be TRBD1 (6 bases). Germline loops: CDR1 MNHEY, CDR2 SVGAGI. V shed 0 bases and J shed 2 bases, with 11 bases lying between them. CDR3 length: 16 residues. The CDR3 region is CASSYSLAGAGNTIYF. The CDR3 nucleotides read TGTGCCAGCAGTTACTCCCTCGCAGGGGCTGGAAACACCATATATTTT.

In this sample, this clonotype turned up many times. Relative to the germline gene, one junction end is altered; a read error may explain this. The genes are TRBV7-7 and TRBJ2-1; 8 bases match TRBD2. Germline CDR1 is SSHAT and CDR2 is FNYEAQ (reference sequence). This CDR3 comprises 18 residues. The CDR3 reads CASSLAVPTAGVHNEQFF. The CDR3 DNA is TGTGCTAGCAGCTTAGCGGTGCCCACAGCGGGAGTACACAATGAGCAGTTCTTC.

J is TRBJ2-2 and V is TRBV11-1; TRBD1 or TRBD2 may be the D gene (6 bases each). This CDR3 comprises 16 residues. V lost 2 bases and J lost 1, with 11 bases in between. Germline-derived CDR1 and CDR2 are SGHAT and FQDESV (reference sequence). In DNA, the CDR3 is TGTGCCAGCAGCTTAATCCGGGGGCGGAACACCGGGGAGCTGTTTTTT. Protein sequence: CASSLIRGRNTGELFF.